Listed here are 5 T cell receptor beta chains from one sample, sequenced in a study of PD-1 blockade in classical Hodgkin lymphoma. Stated time point: cycle 4 day 1 (C4D1), after around six weeks of nivolumab. There was relapse after autologous stem cell transplantation in every patient, and there was variation in brentuximab vedotin exposure. Assay used: immunoSEQ multiplex PCR; TCRdb lists only in-frame clones, some missing. Seen here are about 21,000 clones, about 80% observed once, and the top ten hold roughly 21%. Sequencing was performed on peripheral blood mononuclear cells (PBMCs), taken before the fourth cycle of nivolumab. The receptors here all came from a human donor with classical Hodgkin lymphoma.

This clone was detected a few times. This chain links TRBV19 with TRBJ1-5; D not resolved. With 10 bases removed from V and 0 bases from J, the gap between germline ends came to 13 bases. The germline CDR1 and CDR2 sequences are LNHDA and SQIVND (reference sequence). The CDR3 length is 14 residues. DNA for the CDR3: TGTGCCACCGGCCCACAAGATAGCAATCAGCCCCAGCATTTT. It translates to CATGPQDSNQPQHF. Using reference TRBV19 and TRBJ1-5 for the parts outside the CDR3, the full variable domain is DGGITQSPKYLFRKEGQNVTLSCEQNLNHDAMYWYRQDPGQGLRLIYYSQIVNDFQKGDIAEGYSVSREKKESFPLTVTSAQKNPTAFYLCATGPQDSNQPQHFGDGTRLSIL.

This chain joins TRBV5-6 and TRBJ2-1; tentatively, D is TRBD1 (5 bases). Germline-derived CDR1 and CDR2 are SGHDT and YYEEEE. The CDR3 is made up of 15 amino acids. V lost 4 bases and J lost 9, with 20 bases in between. This CDR3 is CASSRGEGHQGEQFF. For the CDR3, the DNA is TGTGCCAGCAGCCGCGGAGAAGGGCACCAGGGTGAGCAGTTCTTC.

This chain connects TRBV29-1 to TRBJ2-1, with 7 nucleotides matching TRBD1. The CDR3 length is 13 residues. With 2 bases clipped from V and 7 bases from J, the junction kept 5 bases outside the gene matches. CDR1 and CDR2 (germline): SQVTM, ANQGSEA. CDR3 amino acids: CSVEIIQGNEQFF. CDR3 coding DNA: TGCAGCGTTGAAATTATACAGGGGAATGAGCAGTTCTTC.

There are a few counts of this clone. The V call is TRBV19, the J call TRBJ1-5; D is unclear. Germline V gene sequence: CDR1 LNHDA, CDR2 SQIVND (reference sequence). V lost 7 bases and J lost 5, with 18 bases in between. This CDR3 has 15 residues. CDR3 in amino acids: CASKGSGEGYQPQHF. The DNA of the CDR3 is TGTGCCAGTAAGGGTAGTGGGGAAGGGTATCAGCCCCAGCATTTT.

The J gene is TRBJ2-7, the V gene TRBV19; 12 nucleotides match TRBD2. The CDR3 contains 15 residues. J was trimmed by 6 bases and V by 7 bases; bases with no gene match: 10. Germline V gene data show CDR1 as LNHDA and CDR2 as SQIVND (reference sequence). CDR3 loop: CASTFLAGGPREQYF. Written as DNA, the CDR3 is TGTGCCAGTACATTTCTAGCGGGAGGGCCTCGCGAGCAGTACTTC.